This TCR beta chain is from a study of T cells in Graves' hyperthyroidism and ophthalmopathy. Amplification of TCR beta CDR3 regions used RNA as the template. In the first-round RT-PCR of the TCR CDR3, the HTBI primer set was used. TCRdb re-analysed the multiplex PCR reads in MiXCR, keeping a single row per CDR3 protein. The repertoire holds 450,000 to 700,000 distinct CDR3 sequences, with 46% as singletons. This clonotype was seen repeatedly, ten times or more. This CDR3 has 18 amino acids. Looked up from germline, CDR1 is MNHEY and CDR2 is SVGAGI. After removal of 4 bases from V and 1 base from J, the junction contained 11 bases not matched to a gene.

This chain uses TRBV6-5 with TRBJ1-3; 9 bases match TRBD1. The clonotype comes from an adult woman with Graves' disease, either hyperthyroidism or ophthalmopathy (not recorded which). The source material was peripheral blood or thyroid tissue (not recorded which). The CDR3 sequence: CASSLLGQGMVSGNTIYF. CDR3 in DNA: TGTGCCAGCAGTTTACTCGGACAGGGGATGGTTTCTGGAAACACCATATATTTT.